The 19 T cell receptor beta chains reported below all come from one sample, sequenced in a study of control samples from healthy donors and cancer patients. Profiling relied on immunoSEQ multiplex PCR, and the TCRdb table lists in-frame clones only, not all of them. The table includes tens of thousands of clones, approximately 89% detected once. Sequencing was carried out using blood. All receptors derive from a man aged 50-60 years in good health.

The J gene is TRBJ1-1, the V gene TRBV12-5, with a tentative D call TRBD1 (5 bases). Germline V lookup: CDR1 LGHNT, CDR2 FRNRAP. The CDR3 sequence is 12 residues long. V lost 5 bases to trimming and J lost 6 bases, with 10 bases between them. CDR3 loop: CASGANRPEAFF. The CDR3 DNA sequence: TGTGCTAGTGGTGCCAACAGGCCTGAAGCTTTCTTT.

The chain uses TRBV30 and TRBJ1-3; a possible D gene is TRBD1 (5 bases). The CDR3 runs 15 residues. Germline V gene lookup returns CDR1 GTSNPN and CDR2 SVGIG (reference sequence). V was trimmed by 5 bases and J by 0 bases, leaving 14 bases between them. CDR3 sequence: CAWGDRRSSGNTIYF. The CDR3 DNA reads as TGTGCCTGGGGCGACAGAAGGAGCTCTGGAAACACCATATATTTT.

The chain combines TRBV5-1 with TRBJ1-1; 10 bases agree with TRBD1. Germline CDR1 is SGHRS and CDR2 is YFSETQ. The CDR3 consists of 16 residues. Trimming cost V 0 bases and J 5 bases; bases outside gene matches: 7. The CDR3 here is CASSLAQGQGKTEAFF. The CDR3 DNA reads as TGCGCCAGCAGCTTGGCCCAGGGACAGGGGAAAACTGAAGCTTTCTTT.

This chain links TRBV7-2 with TRBJ1-1; no reliable D call. Germline CDR1 and CDR2: SGHTA and FQGNSA. The CDR3 has 12 residues. V lost 5 bases and J lost 7, with 11 bases in between. CDR3 bases: TGTGCCAGCAGCGTGAGGGTGGGTGAAGCTTTCTTT. Protein product: CASSVRVGEAFF.

The chain recombines TRBV12-3 or TRBV12-4 with TRBJ2-1; D ambiguous. Trimming took off 3 bases at V and 6 bases at J, with 3 bases between the two ends. The CDR3 spans 11 residues. The CDR3 DNA reads as TGTGCCAGCAGTTTCGTCAATGAGCAGTTCTTC. This gives the protein CASSFVNEQFF.

This rearrangement joins TRBV2 to TRBJ1-5; TRBD1 is a possible D gene (6 bases). Germline lookup yields CDR1 SNHLY and CDR2 FYNNEI. The CDR3 loop spans 14 amino acids. Trimming pared 8 bases from V and 2 bases from J, leaving 13 bases between. The CDR3 sequence: CASVGGPGNQPQHF. The CDR3 DNA reads as TGTGCCAGCGTAGGGGGGCCGGGCAATCAGCCCCAGCATTTT.

This clone was found a few times. The chain joins TRBV19 to TRBJ1-2; D unresolved. The length of the CDR3 is 14 residues. V lost 4 bases and J 8 bases, leaving 17 bases between the germline ends. The V gene's germline CDR1 is LNHDA and CDR2 SQIVND (reference sequence). CDR3 nucleotide sequence: TGTGCCAGTAGTACGCGACAAAGGGTCGAAGGCTACACCTTC. This gives the protein CASSTRQRVEGYTF.

This clone has just a few counts. The V and J genes are TRBV30 and TRBJ1-2; a weak D match, TRBD1 (6 bases). The CDR3 spans 11 residues. V gave up 8 bases and J gave up 8 bases, with 15 bases separating them. CDR1 and CDR2 (germline): GTSNPN, SVGIG (reference sequence). CDR3 in amino acids: CARQDESGYTF. Written as DNA, the CDR3 is TGTGCCCGACAGGATGAGTCCGGCTACACCTTC.

The DNA of the CDR3 is TGTGCCAGCAGCCAAGAGGCAGACGGGGAGCTGTTTTTT. It translates to CASSQEADGELFF. The chain joins TRBV3-1 (or the pseudogene TRBV3-2) to TRBJ2-2; D is unresolved. CDR1 and CDR2 (germline): LGHDT, YNNKEL (reference sequence). This CDR3 spans 13 amino acids. V was shortened by 0 bases and J by 7 bases, with 6 bases between the two germline ends.

The chain combines TRBV19 with TRBJ1-3; D unclear. The CDR3 consists of 13 residues. Germline assignment: CDR1 LNHDA and CDR2 SQIVND (reference sequence). V was pared by 7 bases and J by 0 bases, with 7 bases between. The chain's CDR3 is CASTRSSGNTIYF. For the CDR3, the DNA is TGTGCCAGTACGCGCAGCTCTGGAAACACCATATATTTT.

V and J are TRBV28 and TRBJ2-5, with a weak D call TRBD1 (5 bases). Germline CDR1 and CDR2: MDHEN and SYDVKM. V was shortened by 9 bases and J by 1 base, with 18 bases between the two germline ends. The CDR3 extends over 15 amino acids. CDR3 sequence: CASPPRDSPQETQYF. The CDR3 DNA is TGTGCCAGTCCACCCCGTGACAGCCCCCAAGAGACCCAGTACTTC.

The chain recombines TRBV6-4 with TRBJ2-7; 9 bases align to TRBD2. V was pared by 5 bases and J by 1 base, with 3 bases of the junction left unmatched. Germline V gene lookup returns CDR1 MRHNA and CDR2 SNTAGT. CDR3 length: 14 residues. CDR3 loop: CASSPSGASYEQYF. The CDR3 DNA is TGTGCCAGCAGTCCTAGCGGGGCGTCCTACGAGCAGTACTTC.

This sequence joins TRBV30 and TRBJ1-1; TRBD1 is a possible D gene (5 bases). Per germline, CDR1 GTSNPN and CDR2 SVGIG (reference sequence). The CDR3 has 12 amino acids. Trimming pared 5 bases from V and 5 bases from J, leaving 12 bases between. CDR3 in DNA: TGTGCCTGGGCCCCGGGGGGAACTGAAGCTTTCTTT. This translates into CAWAPGGTEAFF.

The chain joins TRBV18 to TRBJ1-2, with 12 bases aligning to TRBD1. The CDR3 is 16 amino acids. V dropped 3 bases and J dropped 4; count of bases not matched to a gene: 6. CDR1 is KGHSH and CDR2 is LQKENI in the germline V gene. The CDR3 sequence is CASSPGTGGATYGYTF. The DNA of the CDR3 is TGTGCCAGCTCACCCGGGACAGGGGGCGCTACCTATGGCTACACCTTC.

This chain joins TRBV3-1 (or the pseudogene TRBV3-2) and TRBJ2-1, with TRBD2 identical over 11 bases. Germline V gene lookup returns CDR1 LGHDT and CDR2 YNNKEL (reference sequence). This CDR3 spans 19 amino acids. Trimming removed 4 bases from V and 1 base from J; junction bases left unmatched: 12. CDR3 coding DNA: TGTGCCAGCAGCCCCAAGGATGGGCTAGCGGGGGGATCCTACAATGAGCAGTTCTTC. This codes for CASSPKDGLAGGSYNEQFF.

This clone has only a few counts. The chain carries TRBV6-1 and TRBJ1-5, with 7 bases identical to TRBD1. The CDR3 has 15 amino acids. The germline V gene has CDR1 MNHNS and CDR2 SASEGT. Trimming at V came to 3 bases and at J to 4 bases, leaving 6 bases not matched to a gene. CDR3 nucleotides: TGTGCCAGCAGTGAGCCGACAGGGCTAAATCAGCCCCAGCATTTT. This translates into CASSEPTGLNQPQHF.

This chain links TRBV4-2 with TRBJ1-1; D not certain. V lost 0 bases and J 0 bases, leaving 8 bases between the germline ends. The CDR3 spans 15 residues. Germline V gene lookup returns CDR1 LGHNA and CDR2 YNFKEQ. The CDR3: CASSQDRPLNTEAFF. The CDR3 coding sequence is TGTGCCAGCAGCCAAGATCGACCATTGAACACTGAAGCTTTCTTT.

The chain employs TRBV6-2 or TRBV6-3 and TRBJ2-7, with D unresolved. This CDR3 is built from 13 residues. V gave up 6 bases and J gave up 3 bases, with 12 bases separating them. Per the germline V gene, CDR1 is MNHEY and CDR2 is SVGEGT. CDR3 sequence: CASSTTLLYEQYF. The CDR3 DNA sequence: TGTGCCAGCAGCACAACTCTCCTCTACGAGCAGTACTTC.

This sequence joins TRBV9 and TRBJ1-2; D is undetermined. Germline loops: CDR1 SGDLS, CDR2 YYNGEE. CDR3 length equals 14 residues. V shed 0 bases and J shed 8 bases, with 14 bases lying between them. The DNA for the CDR3 is TGTGCCAGCAGCGTAGACAACCCTCTGAGGGGCTACACCTTC. Residues: CASSVDNPLRGYTF.